The clone carrying this T cell receptor (beta chain) was counted only a few times. These data are taken from a study of cytomegalovirus exposure and HLA in healthy donors. Those who donated were healthy bone marrow donors. Nominally healthy donors were sampled, though unrecorded immune exposures were likely. The PCR ran on 60 Vbeta and 13 Jbeta primers. The method was immunoSEQ multiplex PCR; TCRdb's version includes in-frame clones alone and lacks a portion of them. The sample holds about 140,000 clones, 80% to 85% seen once. The CDR3 runs 14 residues. The V and J ends lost 6 bases and 1 base, in that order; junction bases with no gene match: 5. The germline V gene encodes CDR1 MNHEY and CDR2 SVGAGI.

The V call is TRBV6-5, the J call TRBJ1-1, with 7 bases matching TRBD1. Material: PBMCs. The sequence derives from a female donor in good health and CMV-seronegative. In nucleotides, the CDR3 is TGTGCCAGCAGGCACGGGACAGCGAACACTGAAGCTTTCTTT. Residues: CASRHGTANTEAFF.